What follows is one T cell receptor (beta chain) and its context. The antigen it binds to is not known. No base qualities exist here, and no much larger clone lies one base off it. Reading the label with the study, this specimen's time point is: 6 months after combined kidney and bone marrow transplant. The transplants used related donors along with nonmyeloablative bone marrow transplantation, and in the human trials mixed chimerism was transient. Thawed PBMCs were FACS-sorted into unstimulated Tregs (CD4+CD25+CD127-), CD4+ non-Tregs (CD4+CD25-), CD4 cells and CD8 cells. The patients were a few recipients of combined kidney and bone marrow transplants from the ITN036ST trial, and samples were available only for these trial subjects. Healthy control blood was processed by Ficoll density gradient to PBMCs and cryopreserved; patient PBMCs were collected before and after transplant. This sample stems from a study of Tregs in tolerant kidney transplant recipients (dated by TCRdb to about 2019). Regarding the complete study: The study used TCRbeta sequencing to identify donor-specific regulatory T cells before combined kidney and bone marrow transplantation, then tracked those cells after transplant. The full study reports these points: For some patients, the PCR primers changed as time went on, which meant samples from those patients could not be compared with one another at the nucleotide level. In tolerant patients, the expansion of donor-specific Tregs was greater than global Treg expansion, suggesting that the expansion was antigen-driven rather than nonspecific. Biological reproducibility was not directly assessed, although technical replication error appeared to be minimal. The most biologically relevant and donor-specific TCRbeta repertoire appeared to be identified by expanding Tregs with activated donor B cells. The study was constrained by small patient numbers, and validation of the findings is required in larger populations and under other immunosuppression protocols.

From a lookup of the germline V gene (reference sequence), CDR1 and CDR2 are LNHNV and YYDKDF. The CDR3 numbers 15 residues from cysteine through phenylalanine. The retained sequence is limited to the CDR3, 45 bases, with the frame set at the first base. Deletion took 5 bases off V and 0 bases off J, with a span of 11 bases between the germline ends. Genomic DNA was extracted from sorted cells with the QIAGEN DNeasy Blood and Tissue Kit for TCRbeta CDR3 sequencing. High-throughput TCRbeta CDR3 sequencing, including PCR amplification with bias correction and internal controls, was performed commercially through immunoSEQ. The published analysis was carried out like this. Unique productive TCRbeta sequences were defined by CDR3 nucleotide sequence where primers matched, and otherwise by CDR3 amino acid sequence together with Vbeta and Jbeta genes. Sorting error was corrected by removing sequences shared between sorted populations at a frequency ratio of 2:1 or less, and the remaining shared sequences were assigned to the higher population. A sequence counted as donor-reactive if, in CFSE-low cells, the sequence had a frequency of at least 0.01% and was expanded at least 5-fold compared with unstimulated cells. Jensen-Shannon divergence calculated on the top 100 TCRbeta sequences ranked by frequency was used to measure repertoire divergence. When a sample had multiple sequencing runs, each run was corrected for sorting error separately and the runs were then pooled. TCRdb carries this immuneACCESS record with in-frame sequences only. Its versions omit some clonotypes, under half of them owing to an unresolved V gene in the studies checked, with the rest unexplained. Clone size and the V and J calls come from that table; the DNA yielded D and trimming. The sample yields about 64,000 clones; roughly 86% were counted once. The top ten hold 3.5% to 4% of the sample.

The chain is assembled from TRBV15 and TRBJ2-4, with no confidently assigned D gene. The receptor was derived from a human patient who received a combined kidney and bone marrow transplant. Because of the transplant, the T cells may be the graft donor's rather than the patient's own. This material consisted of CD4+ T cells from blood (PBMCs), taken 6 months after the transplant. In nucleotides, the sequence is TGTGCCACCAGCGGCGGTCTTCTAGCCAAAAACATTCAGTACTTC. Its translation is CATSGGLLAKNIQYF.